This record looks at one TCR beta chain sequence and its context. This sample was included in a study of blood T cell repertoires in COVID-19. Overall study: Sites in the United States, Italy and Spain provided acute and convalescent COVID-19 samples. In each case, the material was cDNA or gDNA derived from T cells, B-cell-depleted T cells, or PBMCs.

Trimming removed 1 base from V and 3 bases from J; junction bases left unmatched: 6. In germline, CDR1 is SGHNT, CDR2 YYREEE (reference sequence). This CDR3 spans 16 amino acids. Measured with immunoSEQ multiplex PCR; TCRdb has only the in-frame clones, and not every one. The sample consists of 250,000 to 350,000 clones, around 87% of them appearing once. The receptor was derived from a woman between 50 and 59 years old with active or convalescent COVID-19. The sequenced sample was peripheral blood. The chain has TRBV5-4 and TRBJ2-2; 7 bases fit TRBD1. The CDR3 bases are TGTGCCAGCAGCTTGAGTCCAGGGGGTTACACCGGGGAGCTGTTTTTT. Translating gives CASSLSPGGYTGELFF.